Shown below are 15 T cell receptor beta chains from a single sample sequenced in a study of blood T cell repertoires in COVID-19. Measured with immunoSEQ multiplex PCR; TCRdb has only the in-frame clones, and not every one. This sample carries 110,000 or so clones, about three quarters of them seen once, and the ten largest clones take less than 2%. Sequenced: peripheral blood. The receptor set was obtained from a woman between 35 and 50 years old with acute or convalescent COVID-19.

The chain employs TRBV6-5 and TRBJ2-5, with 12 bases fitting TRBD2. The germline gives CDR1 MNHEY, CDR2 SVGAGI. The CDR3 totals 15 residues. The J segment lost 5 bases and the V segment lost 6 bases, leaving 7 bases of the junction unmatched. CDR3 amino acids: CASSGASGGAETQYF. CDR3 coding DNA: TGTGCCAGCAGCGGGGCTAGCGGGGGGGCCGAGACCCAGTACTTC.

The chain combines TRBV9 with TRBJ2-7; 9 bases map to TRBD1. Germline CDR1 SGDLS, CDR2 YYNGEE. CDR3 length: 14 residues. The J segment lost 4 bases and the V segment lost 0 bases, leaving 2 bases of the junction unmatched. The CDR3 here is CASSVAGQGYEQYF. Written as DNA, the CDR3 is TGTGCCAGCAGCGTAGCAGGACAGGGGTACGAGCAGTACTTC.

V is TRBV5-1 and J is TRBJ2-7, with D perhaps matching TRBD2 (6 bases). Germline V lookup: CDR1 SGHRS, CDR2 YFSETQ. Trimming shortened V by 3 bases and J by 3 bases, and 13 bases separated the two germline ends. The CDR3 is 14 amino acids. CDR3: CASSWGEDGYEQYF. DNA for the CDR3: TGCGCCAGCAGCTGGGGGGAGGATGGCTACGAGCAGTACTTC.

CDR3 in amino acids: CASSLGGRRDTGELFF. In DNA form, the CDR3 reads TGTGCCAGCAGCCTCGGGGGGAGAAGAGATACCGGGGAGCTGTTTTTT. The chain joins TRBV7-3 to TRBJ2-2, with 7 bases matching TRBD2. Germline CDR1 is SGHTA and CDR2 is FQGTGA. With 5 bases clipped from V and 5 bases from J, the junction kept 11 bases outside the gene matches. The CDR3 sequence is 16 residues long. The whole variable domain, filled in from reference TRBV7-3 and TRBJ2-2, reads GAGVSQTPSNKVTEKGKYVELRCDPISGHTALYWYRQSLGQGPEFLIYFQGTGAADDSGLPNDRFFAVRPEGSVSTLKIQRTERGDSAVYLCASSLGGRRDTGELFFGEGSRLTVL.

In its sample, this clone was seen many times. The chain links TRBV3-1 (or the pseudogene TRBV3-2) to TRBJ1-2, with 9 bases matching TRBD1. CDR3 length: 16 residues. CDR1 and CDR2 from the germline V gene are LGHDT and YNNKEL (reference sequence). Trimming cost V 5 bases and J 5 bases; bases outside gene matches: 12. CDR3 nucleotide sequence: TGTGCCAGCAGCTCGACTGAGACAGGGGGACGGTATGGCTACACCTTC. This codes for CASSSTETGGRYGYTF.

In this sample, this clone turned up a few times. The J gene is TRBJ2-1, the V gene TRBV9; 7 bases agree with TRBD1. The trim removed 4 bases at V and 5 bases at J, leaving 9 bases unmatched. The CDR3 spans 15 residues. From germline, CDR1 is SGDLS and CDR2 YYNGEE. CDR3 sequence: CASSPRGQVHNEQFF. The CDR3 region has the DNA TGTGCCAGCAGCCCGAGAGGACAGGTCCACAATGAGCAGTTCTTC.

The J gene is TRBJ2-7, the V gene TRBV5-1; D not resolved. Between the trimmed V and J ends, which lost 0 bases and 6 bases, there was a span of 13 bases. The CDR3 loop spans 14 amino acids. Germline CDR1 reads SGHRS; CDR2 reads YFSETQ. Here the CDR3 DNA reads TGCGCCAGCAGCTTGGAGTCATACAGTCCCGAGCAGTACTTC. Protein product: CASSLESYSPEQYF. Together with reference TRBV5-1 and TRBJ2-7, the CDR3 gives the full variable domain: KAGVTQTPRYLIKTRGQQVTLSCSPISGHRSVSWYQQTPGQGLQFLFEYFSETQRNKGNFPGRFSGRQFSNSRSEMNVSTLELGDSALYLCASSLESYSPEQYFGPGTRLTVT.

This clone has more than one count but fewer than ten. The J gene is TRBJ1-2, the V gene TRBV19, with 8 bases matching TRBD1. Germline V gene lookup returns CDR1 LNHDA and CDR2 SQIVND (reference sequence). The CDR3 has 15 amino acids. V shed 3 bases and J 6 bases; nucleotides not matched to a gene: 9. In DNA form, the CDR3 reads TGTGCCAGTAGTATTAAACCCGGACAGGGCCATGGCTACACCTTC. Translating it yields CASSIKPGQGHGYTF.

This clone was found a few times. The V and J genes are TRBV7-2 and TRBJ1-5; 7 bases align to TRBD1. The germline gives CDR1 SGHTA, CDR2 FQGNSA. After removal of 6 bases from V and 2 bases from J, the junction contained 7 bases not matched to a gene. The CDR3 contains 15 residues. The CDR3 DNA is TGTGCCAGCAGTTTCTATACAGGGGGCAATCAGCCCCAGCATTTT. As protein: CASSFYTGGNQPQHF.

This clone was observed once. In the same sample, other DNA sequences code for this CDR3. V usage is TRBV7-9 and J usage is TRBJ2-5, with D uncertain. V was clipped by 5 bases and J by 2 bases, with 3 bases between them. This CDR3 has 11 residues. The germline CDR1 and CDR2 sequences are SEHNR and FQNEAQ (reference sequence). CDR3 in DNA: TGTGCCAGCAGCCCGCAAGAGACCCAGTACTTC. This sequence encodes CASSPQETQYF.

The gene calls are TRBV5-4 and TRBJ1-1; 9 bases agree with TRBD1. The CDR3 is 16 amino acids. V dropped 4 bases and J dropped 1; count of bases not matched to a gene: 8. CDR1 and CDR2 (germline): SGHNT, YYREEE (reference sequence). The CDR3 bases are TGTGCCAGCAGCGGTCCCTTGGGACAGGGGAACACTGAAGCTTTCTTT. Translated: CASSGPLGQGNTEAFF.

This sequence joins TRBV30 and TRBJ2-7, with TRBD1 identical over 10 bases. Trimming cost V 5 bases and J 5 bases; bases outside gene matches: 12. This CDR3 comprises 15 residues. CDR1 and CDR2 from the germline V gene are GTSNPN and SVGIG (reference sequence). The CDR3 loop reads CAWGKRTGGLDEQYF. DNA for the CDR3: TGTGCCTGGGGGAAGAGGACAGGGGGTTTGGACGAGCAGTACTTC.

This clone was picked up a small number of times. The chain links TRBV4-1 to TRBJ1-1, with 9 bases lining up with TRBD1. This CDR3 is 16 amino acids long. The V gene's germline CDR1 is MGHRA and CDR2 YSYEKL. With V trimmed by 0 bases and J by 8 bases, 10 bases remained unmatched. The CDR3 bases are TGCGCCAGCAGCCAAGATCGGAGGACAGGGGAAGTCGAAGCTTTCTTT. Amino acids: CASSQDRRTGEVEAFF.

The V gene is TRBV7-3, the J gene TRBJ2-1; D uncertain. This CDR3 has 15 amino acids. V was shortened by 3 bases and J by 0 bases, with 9 bases between the two germline ends. From germline, CDR1 is SGHTA and CDR2 FQGTGA. The chain's CDR3 is CASSFALSSYNEQFF. DNA for the CDR3: TGTGCCAGCAGCTTCGCCTTGAGCTCCTACAATGAGCAGTTCTTC. Full variable domain (missing parts from reference TRBV7-3 and TRBJ2-1): GAGVSQTPSNKVTEKGKYVELRCDPISGHTALYWYRQSLGQGPEFLIYFQGTGAADDSGLPNDRFFAVRPEGSVSTLKIQRTERGDSAVYLCASSFALSSYNEQFFGPGTRLTVL.

V is TRBV4-3 and J is TRBJ1-3; D remains ambiguous. CDR3 length: 14 residues. V gave up 3 bases and J gave up 1 base, with 7 bases separating them. The germline V gene has CDR1 LGHNA and CDR2 YSLEER. The CDR3 DNA is TGCGCCAGCAGCCAGCGGGAGTCTGGAAACACCATATATTTT. Residues: CASSQRESGNTIYF.